These 25 T cell receptor beta chains share one sample of origin, sequenced in a study of human T cells and chemical hapten exposure. MiXCR was run by TCRdb on the RACE reads, yielding one entry per CDR3 protein. The profile shows tens of thousands of distinct CDR3 sequences, about 8.9% of them singletons. Time point described: patch test 2, 6 weeks after DPC sensitization. The treatment denotes: therapeutic diphenylcyclopropenone sensitization with weekly scalp DPC. The sample consisted of whole blood, taken in connection with sensitization to the hapten diphenylcyclopropenone (DPC). These receptors originate from a woman in her 40s with alopecia areata. Some clones in this sample may be carry-over from other donors' samples.

This clonotype was recorded many times. The rearrangement uses TRBV6-5 and TRBJ2-7, with D possibly being TRBD1 or TRBD2 (7 bases each). This CDR3 region has 14 residues. Trimming removed 5 bases at V and 5 bases at J, with 16 bases between. Germline assignment: CDR1 MNHEY and CDR2 SVGAGI. CDR3 region: CASSRGDSGNEQYF. CDR3 nucleotide sequence: TGTGCCAGCAGTAGGGGGGACAGCGGGAACGAGCAGTACTTC.

At least ten counts were recorded for this clonotype. CDR3 DNA: TGTGCCAGCAGCTACACAGGGGGGGAGACCCAGTACTTC. Its translation is CASSYTGGETQYF. This rearrangement joins TRBV11-2 to TRBJ2-5, with 8 nucleotides matching TRBD1. CDR3 length: 13 amino acids. Germline trimming cut 4 bases from V and 5 bases from J; bases unmatched to any gene: 3. Germline loops: CDR1 SGHAT, CDR2 FQNNGV.

This clonotype was detected ten times or more. The V call is TRBV12-3 or TRBV12-4, the J call TRBJ1-2; D not resolved. The CDR3 consists of 16 residues. V lost 6 bases to trimming and J lost 0 bases, with 17 bases between them. The CDR3 DNA is TGTGCCAGCAGCCCGGGCGGGTTCGGAGCTAACTATGGCTACACCTTC. Amino acids: CASSPGGFGANYGYTF.

The V call is TRBV10-3, the J call TRBJ2-7; no definite D call. V gave up 2 bases and J gave up 1 base, with 9 bases separating them. Per germline, CDR1 ENHRY and CDR2 SYGVKD. CDR3 length equals 14 residues. CDR3 amino acids: CAISEPTHSYEQYF. Here the CDR3 DNA reads TGTGCCATCAGTGAGCCCACACATTCCTACGAGCAGTACTTC.

This clonotype was recorded at least ten times. J is TRBJ2-7 and V is TRBV2; 7 nucleotides match TRBD2. This CDR3 contains 13 residues. J gave up 2 bases and V 6 bases, and 4 bases lay outside the gene matches. Germline loops: CDR1 SNHLY, CDR2 FYNNEI. The CDR3 sequence is CASSGGNPYEQYF. The CDR3 nucleotides read TGTGCCAGCAGCGGGGGGAACCCCTACGAGCAGTACTTC.

This clonotype was counted many times. The gene calls are TRBV6-2 or TRBV6-3 and TRBJ2-7; D gene unclear. The CDR3 covers 13 residues. Trimming took off 11 bases at V and 0 bases at J, with 14 bases between the two ends. CDR1 and CDR2 from the germline V gene are MNHEY and SVGEGT. CDR3 DNA: TGTGCCGCCTCTGAGGACCACTCCTACGAGCAGTACTTC. This sequence encodes CAASEDHSYEQYF.

This clonotype was seen ten or more times. This chain uses TRBV27 with TRBJ2-7, with 9 bases identical to TRBD1. CDR1 and CDR2 from the germline V gene are MNHEY and SMNVEV (reference sequence). The V and J ends lost 5 bases and 5 bases, in that order; junction bases with no gene match: 13. This CDR3 region has 16 residues. CDR3 DNA: TGTGCCAGCAGTATTCGAACCGGGACAGGGCCCAACGAGCAGTACTTC. It specifies CASSIRTGTGPNEQYF.

The chain's CDR3 is CASKETVNTEAFF. DNA for the CDR3: TGTGCCAGCAAAGAGACAGTTAACACTGAAGCTTTCTTT. The gene calls are TRBV9 and TRBJ1-1; tentative D call: TRBD1 (5 bases). This CDR3 is built from 13 residues. Trimming shortened V by 6 bases and J by 2 bases, and 11 bases separated the two germline ends. Germline CDR1 is SGDLS and CDR2 is YYNGEE.

Ten or more counts support this clonotype. V gene TRBV6-1 combines with J gene TRBJ1-5; D gene ambiguous. Germline V gene sequence: CDR1 MNHNS, CDR2 SASEGT. This CDR3 spans 16 amino acids. The V end was cut by 4 bases, the J end by 0 bases, with 13 bases between. DNA of the CDR3: TGTGCCAGCAGTGGGACCCACATGGGTAGCAATCAGCCCCAGCATTTT. Translating gives CASSGTHMGSNQPQHF.

The chain links TRBV9 to TRBJ2-3; tentatively, D is TRBD1 or TRBD2 (5 bases each). This CDR3 region has 15 residues. V dropped 0 bases and J dropped 0 bases, with 8 bases sitting between them. Per the germline V gene, CDR1 is SGDLS and CDR2 is YYNGEE. The CDR3 loop reads CASSVAGRSTDTQYF. As DNA, the CDR3 is TGTGCCAGCAGCGTAGCGGGGCGTAGCACAGATACGCAGTATTTT.

This clonotype was counted at least ten times. The CDR3 DNA sequence: TGCGCCAGCAGCCAAGAGGTAGGACGGAGGAACACTGAAGCTTTCTTT. Protein product: CASSQEVGRRNTEAFF. The chain links TRBV4-1 to TRBJ1-1; D is uncertain. The CDR3 has 16 residues. Trimming took off 0 bases at V and 1 base at J, with 12 bases between the two ends. Germline assignment: CDR1 MGHRA and CDR2 YSYEKL.

This clonotype was recorded at least ten times. This chain uses TRBV29-1 with TRBJ2-7, with TRBD2 matching 11 bases. Germline CDR1 and CDR2: SQVTM and ANQGSEA. J was trimmed by 3 bases and V by 6 bases; bases with no gene match: 4. The CDR3 is made up of 13 amino acids. CDR3 protein: CSVTTSGVYEQYF. DNA for the CDR3: TGCAGCGTGACGACTAGCGGGGTCTACGAGCAGTACTTC.

This clonotype was detected a few times. CDR3 nucleotide sequence: TGTGCCAGCAGCCCCCAAGGAACGAATGAGCAGTTCTTC. This encodes CASSPQGTNEQFF. The chain has TRBV12-3 or TRBV12-4 and TRBJ2-1; unclear D gene. This CDR3 has 13 amino acids. With 6 bases removed from V and 7 bases from J, the gap between germline ends came to 13 bases.

Ten or more counts support this clonotype. The chain recombines TRBV30 with TRBJ2-1; D may be TRBD2 (6 bases). V was trimmed by 2 bases and J by 6 bases, leaving 17 bases between them. Germline CDR1 reads GTSNPN; CDR2 reads SVGIG (reference sequence). The CDR3 length is 15 residues. CDR3 nucleotides: TGTGCCTGGAGTCCCGCCGGGACTCTACTCAATGAGCAGTTCTTC. Translating it yields CAWSPAGTLLNEQFF.

In its sample, this clonotype was seen a few times. The rearrangement uses TRBV20-1 and TRBJ1-6; the D is unclear. The ends were cut back, 4 bases at V and 5 bases at J, with 6 bases in the middle. This CDR3 contains 12 residues. CDR1 is DFQATT, CDR2 SNEGSKA, per germline (reference sequence). In DNA form, the CDR3 reads TGCAGTGCTATAGAGGATAATTCACCCCTCCACTTT. Amino acid sequence: CSAIEDNSPLHF.

This clonotype was found many times. This chain connects TRBV4-1 to TRBJ1-4; 10 bases agree with TRBD1. The CDR3 contains 14 residues. Looked up from germline, CDR1 is MGHRA and CDR2 is YSYEKL. After removal of 3 bases from V and 6 bases from J, the junction contained 1 base not matched to a gene. The CDR3 protein is CASSQGTGDEKLFF. CDR3 DNA sequence: TGCGCCAGCAGCCAGGGGACAGGGGATGAAAAACTGTTTTTT.

This clonotype was detected only a few times. The V call is TRBV4-1, the J call TRBJ1-5; unclear D gene. Germline CDR1 and CDR2: MGHRA and YSYEKL. Trimming stripped 4 bases from V and 6 bases from J, with 7 bases between. This CDR3 contains 12 residues. CDR3 coding DNA: TGCGCCAGCAGCCGTGGAGGTCAGCCCCAGCATTTT. Protein: CASSRGGQPQHF.

This chain uses TRBV18 with TRBJ1-2, with D tentatively TRBD1 (5 bases). The CDR3 is made up of 16 amino acids. Germline values: CDR1 KGHSH, CDR2 LQKENI. V lost 3 bases and J lost 3, with 17 bases in between. This CDR3 is CASSPVLDGGYYGYTF. The DNA for the CDR3 is TGTGCCAGCTCACCGGTTCTAGACGGGGGGTACTATGGCTACACCTTC.

This clonotype was seen many times. V and J are TRBV12-3 or TRBV12-4 and TRBJ1-2; D might be TRBD1 (5 bases). Trimming left V 8 bases short and J 7 bases short, with 17 bases between. The CDR3 is 13 residues long. The CDR3 protein is CASGRAGTGGYTF. DNA of the CDR3: TGTGCCAGCGGCCGGGCGGGGACTGGTGGCTACACCTTC.

V gene TRBV10-3 combines with J gene TRBJ2-1; D remains ambiguous. CDR1 and CDR2 from the germline V gene are ENHRY and SYGVKD. Trimming took off 5 bases at V and 2 bases at J, with 13 bases between the two ends. The CDR3 is 15 residues long. This CDR3 reads CAISMTQVPYNEQFF. The DNA for the CDR3 is TGTGCCATCAGTATGACCCAGGTCCCCTACAATGAGCAGTTCTTC.

In this sample, this clonotype turned up a few times. The J gene is TRBJ1-1, the V gene TRBV18, with D possibly matching TRBD1 (5 bases). The CDR3 length is 15 residues. Germline loops: CDR1 KGHSH, CDR2 LQKENI. Trimming pared 3 bases from V and 3 bases from J, leaving 14 bases between. The CDR3: CASSPVAARDTEAFF. As DNA, the CDR3 is TGTGCCAGCTCACCGGTTGCCGCCAGGGACACTGAAGCTTTCTTT.

This clonotype was recorded a few times. The chain combines TRBV7-2 with TRBJ2-7; 7 bases align to TRBD1. V shed 5 bases and J 7 bases; nucleotides not matched to a gene: 5. CDR3 length: 12 residues. Germline loops: CDR1 SGHTA, CDR2 FQGNSA. CDR3 in DNA: TGTGCCAGCAGCCCAGGGGGAGATGAGCAGTACTTC. Encoded protein: CASSPGGDEQYF.

This clonotype appeared a few times. The chain is built from TRBV29-1 and TRBJ2-3; D is unclear. Deletions cut 0 bases from V and 8 bases from J, with 12 bases between. CDR3 length: 13 residues. Germline CDR1 SQVTM, CDR2 ANQGSEA. DNA for the CDR3: TGCAGCGTTGAAGATCTGACCGTACTTACGCAGTATTTT. Protein product: CSVEDLTVLTQYF.

This clonotype was seen many times. The rearrangement uses TRBV7-2 and TRBJ1-5, with a tentative D call TRBD1 (5 bases). V was clipped by 4 bases and J by 4 bases, with 14 bases between them. From germline, CDR1 is SGHTA and CDR2 FQGNSA. The CDR3 loop spans 15 amino acids. CDR3: CASSSLGGANQPQHF. The DNA of the CDR3 is TGTGCCAGCAGCTCGCTCGGAGGGGCGAATCAGCCCCAGCATTTT.

The chain has TRBV2 and TRBJ2-3; D may be TRBD2 (6 bases). CDR1 is SNHLY, CDR2 FYNNEI, per germline. V lost 9 bases, J lost 0 bases, and 16 bases lay in between. The CDR3 runs to 15 residues. CDR3 loop: CARSTSPTSTDTQYF. The CDR3 DNA reads as TGTGCCAGGTCGACTAGTCCAACTAGCACAGATACGCAGTATTTT.